Here is one T cell receptor beta chain with its context. The antigen is unknown. 13 Jbeta primers and 60 Vbeta primers were used for the PCR. Assay: immunoSEQ multiplex PCR; the TCRdb copy retains only in-frame clones and omits some. Here the sample spans some 100,000 clones, under 80% being singletons. This entry is derived from a study of cytomegalovirus exposure and HLA in healthy donors. Study-level findings and limits: Analyses of presence/absence relied on an assumption of roughly uniform sequencing depth across donors. In vitro, three CMV-associated chains proved specific for CMV antigens.

The V gene lost 10 bases and the J gene lost 0 bases, with 16 bases spanning the gap. There are 14 residues in the CDR3. Germline V gives CDR1 WSHSY, CDR2 SAAADI. This chain uses TRBV10-2 with TRBJ2-7; D is possibly TRBD2 (5 bases). The source of this sequence is a woman younger than 35 in good health and CMV-seropositive. Sequenced input: PBMCs. CDR3 in amino acids: CATQHVASSYEQYF. For the CDR3, the DNA is TGCGCCACCCAACATGTAGCGAGCTCCTACGAGCAGTACTTC.